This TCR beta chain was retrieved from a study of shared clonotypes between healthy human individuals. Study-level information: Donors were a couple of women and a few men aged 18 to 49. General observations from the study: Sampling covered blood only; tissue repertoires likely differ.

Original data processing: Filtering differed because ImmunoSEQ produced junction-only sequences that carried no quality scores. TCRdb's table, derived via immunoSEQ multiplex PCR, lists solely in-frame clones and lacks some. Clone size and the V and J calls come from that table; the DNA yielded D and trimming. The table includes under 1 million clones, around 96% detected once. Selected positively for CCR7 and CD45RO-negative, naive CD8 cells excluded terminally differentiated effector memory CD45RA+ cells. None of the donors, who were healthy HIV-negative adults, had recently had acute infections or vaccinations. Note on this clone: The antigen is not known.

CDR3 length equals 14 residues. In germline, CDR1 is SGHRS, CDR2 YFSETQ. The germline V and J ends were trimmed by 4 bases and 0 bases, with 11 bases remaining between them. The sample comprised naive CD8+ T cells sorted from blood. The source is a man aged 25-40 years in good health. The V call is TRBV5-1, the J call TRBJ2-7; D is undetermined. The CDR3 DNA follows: TGCGCCAGCAGCCTAGAGACACCCTCCTACGAGCAGTACTTC. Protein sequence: CASSLETPSYEQYF.